Given below is one T cell receptor beta chain in context. This sample is part of a study of blood T cell repertoires in COVID-19. Whole-study context: Nucleic acid was either cDNA or gDNA, and it came from T cells, B-cell-depleted T cells, or PBMCs.

CDR3 length: 14 residues. Germline V gene sequence: CDR1 MNHEY, CDR2 SVGAGI. Losses at the gene ends were 6 bases for V and 6 bases for J; bases not matched to a gene: 5. Here immunoSEQ multiplex PCR was the method, and the copy in TCRdb shows in-frame clones only, minus some. The table includes around 260,000 clones, about 86% detected once. Participants were placed into cohorts based on the clinical history they reported. Material: PBMCs or T cells enriched from blood (not recorded which). The V and J genes are TRBV6-5 and TRBJ1-6, with TRBD1 matching 7 bases. This TCR was sampled from a man aged 25 to 40 with acute COVID-19. The CDR3 bases are TGTGCCAGCAGGGGGACAGCCTTTAATTCACCCCTCCACTTT. Amino acids: CASRGTAFNSPLHF.